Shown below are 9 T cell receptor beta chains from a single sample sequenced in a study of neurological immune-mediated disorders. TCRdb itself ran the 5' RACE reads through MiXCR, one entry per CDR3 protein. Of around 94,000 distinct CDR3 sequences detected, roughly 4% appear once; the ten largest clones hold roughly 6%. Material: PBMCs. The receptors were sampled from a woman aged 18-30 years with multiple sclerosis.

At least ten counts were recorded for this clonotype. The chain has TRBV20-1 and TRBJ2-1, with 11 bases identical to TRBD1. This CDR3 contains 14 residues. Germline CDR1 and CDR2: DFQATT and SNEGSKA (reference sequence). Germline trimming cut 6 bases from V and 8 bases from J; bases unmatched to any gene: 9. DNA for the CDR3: TGCAGTGCCAGTCGCCGGGACAGGGGGGATGAGCAGTTCTTC. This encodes CSASRRDRGDEQFF.

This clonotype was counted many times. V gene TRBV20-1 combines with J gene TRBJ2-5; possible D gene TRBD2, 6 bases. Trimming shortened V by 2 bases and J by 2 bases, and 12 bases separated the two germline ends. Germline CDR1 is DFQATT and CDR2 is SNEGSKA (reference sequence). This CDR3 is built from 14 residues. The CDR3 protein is CSARIGGAQETQYF. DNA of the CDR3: TGCAGTGCTAGAATCGGGGGAGCACAAGAGACCCAGTACTTC.

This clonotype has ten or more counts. This CDR3 reads CASSLGSAGELFF. The CDR3 region has the DNA TGTGCCAGCAGTCTTGGTAGTGCCGGGGAGCTGTTTTTT. The chain employs TRBV14 and TRBJ2-2; D is undetermined. The CDR3 is 13 amino acids. From germline, CDR1 is SGHDN and CDR2 FVKESK. Trimming pared 6 bases from V and 6 bases from J, leaving 11 bases between.

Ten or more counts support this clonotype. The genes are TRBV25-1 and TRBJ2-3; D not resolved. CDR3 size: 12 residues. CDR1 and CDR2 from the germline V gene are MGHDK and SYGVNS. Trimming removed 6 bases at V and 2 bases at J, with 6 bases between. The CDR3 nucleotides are TGTGCCAGCAGACAGTACACAGATACGCAGTATTTT. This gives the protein CASRQYTDTQYF. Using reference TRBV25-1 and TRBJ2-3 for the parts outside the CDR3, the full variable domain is EADIYQTPRYLVIGTGKKITLECSQTMGHDKMYWYQQDPGMELHLIHYSYGVNSTEKGDLSSESTVSRIRTEHFPLTLESARPSHTSQYLCASRQYTDTQYFGPGTRLTVL.

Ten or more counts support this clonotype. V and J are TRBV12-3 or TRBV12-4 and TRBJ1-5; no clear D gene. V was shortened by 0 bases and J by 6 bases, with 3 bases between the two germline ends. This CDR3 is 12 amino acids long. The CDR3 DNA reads TGTGCCAGCAGTTTAGCCGGTCAGCCCCAGCATTTT. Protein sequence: CASSLAGQPQHF.

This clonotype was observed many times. The CDR3 loop is CASSLFPGAPEAFF. CDR3 nucleotide sequence: TGCGCCAGCAGCTTGTTCCCGGGGGCCCCTGAAGCTTTCTTT. V and J are TRBV5-1 and TRBJ1-1, with D perhaps matching TRBD1 (6 bases). The ends were cut back, 1 base at V and 6 bases at J, with 13 bases in the middle. Germline V gene sequence: CDR1 SGHRS, CDR2 YFSETQ. The CDR3 spans 14 residues.

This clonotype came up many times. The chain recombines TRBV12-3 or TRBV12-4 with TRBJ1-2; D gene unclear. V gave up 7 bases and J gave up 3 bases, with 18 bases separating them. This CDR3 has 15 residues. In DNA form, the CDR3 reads TGTGCCAGCAACTTTGTAGGGATCTTGGACTATGGCTACACCTTC. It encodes CASNFVGILDYGYTF.

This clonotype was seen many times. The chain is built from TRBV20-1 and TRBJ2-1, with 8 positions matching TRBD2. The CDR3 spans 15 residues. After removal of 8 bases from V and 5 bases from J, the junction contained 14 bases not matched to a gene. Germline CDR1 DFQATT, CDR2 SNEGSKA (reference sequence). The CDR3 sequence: CSRSLAAGDHNEQFF. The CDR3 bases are TGCAGTAGATCTCTAGCAGCGGGAGATCACAATGAGCAGTTCTTC.

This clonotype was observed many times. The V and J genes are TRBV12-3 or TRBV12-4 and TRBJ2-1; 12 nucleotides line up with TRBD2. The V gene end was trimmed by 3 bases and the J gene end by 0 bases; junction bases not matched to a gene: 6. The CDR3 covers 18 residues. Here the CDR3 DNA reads TGTGCCAGCAGTTTTTGGCTAGCGGGAGGGAGCTCCTACAATGAGCAGTTCTTC. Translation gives CASSFWLAGGSSYNEQFF.